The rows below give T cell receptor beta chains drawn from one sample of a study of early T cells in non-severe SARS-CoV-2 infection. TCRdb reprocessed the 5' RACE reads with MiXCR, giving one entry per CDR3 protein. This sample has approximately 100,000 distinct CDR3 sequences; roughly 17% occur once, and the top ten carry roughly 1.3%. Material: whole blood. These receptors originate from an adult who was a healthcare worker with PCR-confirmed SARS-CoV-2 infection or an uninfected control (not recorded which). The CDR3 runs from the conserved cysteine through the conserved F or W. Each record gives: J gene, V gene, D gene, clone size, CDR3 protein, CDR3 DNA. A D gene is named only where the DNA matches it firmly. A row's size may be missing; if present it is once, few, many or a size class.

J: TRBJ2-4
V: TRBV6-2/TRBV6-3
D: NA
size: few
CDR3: CASSYSQGSPNIQYF
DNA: TGTGCCAGCAGTTACTCGCAGGGAAGCCCGAACATTCAGTACTTC

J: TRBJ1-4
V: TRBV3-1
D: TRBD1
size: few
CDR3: CASSPWDRGNEKLFF
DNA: TGTGCCAGCAGCCCTTGGGACAGGGGAAATGAAAAACTGTTTTTT

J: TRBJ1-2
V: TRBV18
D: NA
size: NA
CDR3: CASSPAGGSNYGYTF
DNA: TGTGCCAGCTCACCAGCCGGGGGCTCTAACTATGGCTACACCTTC

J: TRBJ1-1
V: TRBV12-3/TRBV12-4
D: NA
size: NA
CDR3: CASSLGGIMAEAFF
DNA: TGTGCCAGCAGTTTAGGAGGGATTATGGCTGAAGCTTTCTTT

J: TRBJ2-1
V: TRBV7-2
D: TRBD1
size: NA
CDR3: CASTDGTGINEQFF
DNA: TGTGCCAGCACCGATGGGACAGGGATCAATGAGCAGTTCTTC

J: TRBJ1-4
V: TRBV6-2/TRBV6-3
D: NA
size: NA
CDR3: CASSYGGRTDEKLFF
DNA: TGTGCCAGCAGTTACGGGGGACGTACAGATGAAAAACTGTTTTTT

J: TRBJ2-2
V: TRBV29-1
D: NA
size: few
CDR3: CSVESGDGTGELFF
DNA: TGCAGCGTTGAATCGGGGGACGGCACCGGGGAGCTGTTTTTT

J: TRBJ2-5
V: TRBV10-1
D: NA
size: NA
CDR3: CASSPALKETQYF
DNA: TGCGCCAGCAGTCCCGCACTGAAAGAGACCCAGTACTTC

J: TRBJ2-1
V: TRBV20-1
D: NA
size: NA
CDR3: CSARPGHYNEQFF
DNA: TGCAGTGCCCGTCCGGGACATTACAATGAGCAGTTCTTC

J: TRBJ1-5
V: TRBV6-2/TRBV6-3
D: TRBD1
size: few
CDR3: CASSLGQGTHFGNQPQHF
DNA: TGTGCCAGCAGCCTGGGACAGGGGACTCATTTCGGCAATCAGCCCCAGCATTTT

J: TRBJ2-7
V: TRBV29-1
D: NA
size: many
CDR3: CSVETVSYEQYF
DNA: TGCAGCGTTGAAACAGTCTCCTACGAGCAGTACTTC

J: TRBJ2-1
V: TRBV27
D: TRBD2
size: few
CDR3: CASSPAWASGYNEQFF
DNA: TGTGCCAGCAGCCCCGCCTGGGCTAGCGGATACAATGAGCAGTTCTTC

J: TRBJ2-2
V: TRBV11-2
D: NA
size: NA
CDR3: CASRHNQGTGELFF
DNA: TGTGCCAGCAGACATAATCAGGGGACCGGGGAGCTGTTTTTT

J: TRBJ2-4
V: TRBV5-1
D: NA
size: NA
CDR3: CASSSDLAKNIQYF
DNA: TGCGCCAGCAGCTCCGACTTAGCCAAAAACATTCAGTACTTC

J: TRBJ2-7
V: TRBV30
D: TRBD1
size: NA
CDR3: CAWSRAGGRSYEQYF
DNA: TGTGCCTGGAGTCGGGCAGGGGGTAGGAGCTACGAGCAGTACTTC

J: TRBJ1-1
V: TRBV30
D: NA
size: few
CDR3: CAWIPESWGLNTEAFF
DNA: TGTGCCTGGATACCCGAGAGCTGGGGGTTGAACACTGAAGCTTTCTTT

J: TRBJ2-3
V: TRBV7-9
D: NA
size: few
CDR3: CASRRSEGTGTDTQYF
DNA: TGTGCCAGCAGACGATCCGAGGGGACGGGCACAGATACGCAGTATTTT

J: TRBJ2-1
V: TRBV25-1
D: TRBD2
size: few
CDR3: CASSDTSGRAWSYNEQFF
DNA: TGTGCCAGCAGTGATACTAGCGGGAGGGCCTGGTCCTACAATGAGCAGTTCTTC

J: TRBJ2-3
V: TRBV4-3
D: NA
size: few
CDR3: CASSQDGAARDTQYF
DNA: TGCGCCAGCAGCCAAGATGGAGCCGCAAGGGATACGCAGTATTTT

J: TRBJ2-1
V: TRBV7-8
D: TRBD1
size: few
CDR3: CASSLAGTGNNEQFF
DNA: TGTGCCAGCAGCTTAGCCGGGACAGGGAACAATGAGCAGTTCTTC

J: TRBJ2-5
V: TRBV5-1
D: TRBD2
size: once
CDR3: CASSLTSGSYETQYF
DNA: TGCGCCAGCAGCTTGACTAGCGGGAGCTACGAGACCCAGTACTTC

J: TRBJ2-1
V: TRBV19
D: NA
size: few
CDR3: CASSIAGFSYNEQFF
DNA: TGTGCCAGTAGTATAGCGGGATTCTCCTACAATGAGCAGTTCTTC

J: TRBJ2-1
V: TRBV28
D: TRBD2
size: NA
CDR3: CASSSKGLAGIWGYDEQFF
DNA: TGTGCCAGCAGTTCCAAGGGACTAGCGGGAATCTGGGGCTATGATGAGCAGTTCTTC

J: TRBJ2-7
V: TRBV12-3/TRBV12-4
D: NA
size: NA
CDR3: CASGQLNEYEQYF
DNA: TGTGCCAGCGGACAGCTTAATGAGTACGAGCAGTACTTC

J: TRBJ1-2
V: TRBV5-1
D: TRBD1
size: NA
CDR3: CASSAGQGVYGYTF
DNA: TGCGCCAGCAGCGCGGGACAGGGAGTTTATGGCTACACCTTC

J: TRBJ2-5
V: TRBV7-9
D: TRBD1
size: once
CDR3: CASSLDRAQETQYF
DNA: TGTGCCAGCAGCCTGGACAGGGCACAAGAGACCCAGTACTTC

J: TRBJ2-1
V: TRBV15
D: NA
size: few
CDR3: CATSRGVAGARNEQFF
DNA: TGTGCCACCAGCAGAGGAGTTGCGGGGGCGCGCAATGAGCAGTTCTTC

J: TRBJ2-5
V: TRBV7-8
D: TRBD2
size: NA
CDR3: CASSLSGGAHETQYF
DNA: TGTGCCAGCAGCCTAAGCGGGGGGGCCCACGAGACCCAGTACTTC